The 20 T cell receptor beta chains given below trace back to one sample, sequenced in a study of blood T cells in healthy people across ages. Sample-barcoded 5' priming and a J-beta primer mix drove a second PCR of 7 to 11 cycles. TCRdb processed the 5' RACE reads anew with MiXCR; each CDR3 protein has one entry. The sample lists about 930,000 distinct CDR3 sequences, around 29% seen once, with roughly 10% in the top ten. These data were likewise used in another study, on T cells of mothers and their children.

Material: blood. These receptors were taken from a woman aged 40 to 55 in good health.

The chain recombines TRBV2 with TRBJ2-1; no clear D gene. The CDR3 is 12 residues long. Germline CDR1 and CDR2: SNHLY and FYNNEI. The V and J ends lost 6 bases and 9 bases respectively, with 12 bases between them. This CDR3 reads CASRDMAPEQFF. DNA of the CDR3: TGTGCCAGCAGAGACATGGCCCCTGAGCAGTTCTTC.

This clonotype was recorded a few times. This chain's CDR3 is CASSLAAGGNYEQYF. DNA for the CDR3: TGTGCCAGCAGCTTAGCGGCAGGGGGGAACTACGAGCAGTACTTC. V is TRBV7-9 and J is TRBJ2-7; D possibly corresponds to TRBD1 (7 bases). The CDR3 sequence is 15 residues long. V lost 0 bases to trimming and J lost 3 bases, with 12 bases between them. From germline, CDR1 is SEHNR and CDR2 FQNEAQ (reference sequence).

The rearrangement uses TRBV20-1 and TRBJ1-6; D is perhaps TRBD1 (6 bases). Per germline, CDR1 DFQATT and CDR2 SNEGSKA (reference sequence). V was cut by 0 bases and J by 6 bases, with 9 bases left in between. The CDR3 runs 14 residues. CDR3 region: CSARESGANSPLHF. CDR3 nucleotides: TGCAGTGCTAGAGAATCAGGGGCTAATTCACCCCTCCACTTT.

This rearrangement joins TRBV7-9 to TRBJ1-4, with a tentative D call TRBD1 (6 bases). This CDR3 has 13 amino acids. Trimming removed 5 bases from V and 7 bases from J, with 11 bases in between. Germline lookup yields CDR1 SEHNR and CDR2 FQNEAQ (reference sequence). CDR3 sequence (DNA): TGTGCCAGCAGCCCCTGGACAGCTGAAAAACTGTTTTTT. It translates to CASSPWTAEKLFF. Variable domain in full (rest from reference TRBV7-9 and TRBJ1-4): DTGVSQNPRHKITKRGQNVTFRCDPISEHNRLYWYRQTLGQGPEFLTYFQNEAQLEKSRLLSDRFSAERPKGSFSTLEIQRTEQGDSAMYLCASSPWTAEKLFFGSGTQLSVL.

This clonotype was counted many times. At one end, the junction sequence differs from germline, possibly due to a read error. The chain links TRBV7-2 to TRBJ2-7; D is unclear. The length of the CDR3 is 12 residues. Germline-derived CDR1 and CDR2 are SGHTA and FQGNSA. The CDR3 nucleotides are TGCGCCAGCAGCCCTCTTGAAGTAGAGCAGTACTTC. As protein: CASSPLEVEQYF.

The chain carries TRBV27 and TRBJ1-5, with D possibly TRBD1 on 6 matching bases. V lost 7 bases and J lost 5, with 15 bases in between. The CDR3 length is 14 residues. Germline CDR1 MNHEY, CDR2 SMNVEV (reference sequence). The CDR3 is CASKGGGAHQPQHF. CDR3 sequence (DNA): TGTGCCAGCAAGGGGGGAGGGGCGCATCAGCCCCAGCATTTT.

A few counts support this clonotype. The V and J genes are TRBV15 and TRBJ2-3, with 10 bases aligning to TRBD2. CDR3 length equals 16 residues. Unmatched junction bases numbered 1, after V lost 0 bases and J lost 1 base. CDR1 is LNHNV, CDR2 YYDKDF, per germline (reference sequence). CDR3: CATSRDTSGGTDTQYF. CDR3 bases: TGTGCCACCAGCAGAGACACTAGCGGGGGCACAGATACGCAGTATTTT.

This clonotype has just a few counts. The chain has TRBV5-1 and TRBJ2-1; 9 bases fit TRBD1. Losses at the gene ends were 4 bases for V and 8 bases for J; bases not matched to a gene: 7. Germline CDR1 SGHRS, CDR2 YFSETQ. The length of the CDR3 is 14 residues. The CDR3 protein is CASSQGQGFDEQFF. The CDR3 region has the DNA TGCGCCAGCAGCCAGGGACAGGGATTCGATGAGCAGTTCTTC.

This clonotype was detected only a few times. The junction and the germline gene differ at one end; a read error may be behind it. The chain carries TRBV15 and TRBJ1-2; D gene uncertain. Germline CDR1 and CDR2: LNHNV and YYDKDF (reference sequence). The CDR3 loop spans 12 amino acids. CDR3 loop: CATNRGPYGYTF. The CDR3 DNA follows: TGTGCCACCAACAGAGGCCCCTATGGCTACACCTTC.

This clonotype showed up just a few times. The V gene is TRBV7-8, the J gene TRBJ1-2; D gene unclear. This CDR3 spans 16 amino acids. Germline V lookup: CDR1 SGHVS, CDR2 FQNEAQ. Trimming cost V 5 bases and J 5 bases, with 21 bases left between them. CDR3 sequence reads: CASSSRRLGGRYGYTF. CDR3 in DNA: TGTGCCAGCAGCAGCCGACGTCTGGGCGGCCGATATGGCTACACCTTC.

With respect to this clonotype: A much larger clonotype is one base distant, so this may be a read error. The gene calls are TRBV12-3 or TRBV12-4 and TRBJ1-4; 8 nucleotides agree with TRBD1. This CDR3 spans 15 amino acids. This CDR3 reads CASSLGPGGFEKLLF. CDR3 in DNA: TGTGCCAGCAGTTTAGGGCCAGGGGGCTTTGAAAAACTGTTGTTT.

This clonotype has ten or more counts. V usage is TRBV7-2 and J usage is TRBJ1-2, with no clear D. V lost 5 bases to trimming and J lost 5 bases, with 15 bases between them. CDR1 and CDR2 from the germline V gene are SGHTA and FQGNSA. The CDR3 spans 14 residues. CDR3 coding DNA: TGTGCCAGCAGCCCGAGGCGGGGAGGGTATGGCTACACCTTC. As protein: CASSPRRGGYGYTF.

A few counts support this clonotype. The chain is built from TRBV5-1 and TRBJ2-5; possible D gene TRBD2, 5 bases. CDR1 is SGHRS, CDR2 YFSETQ, per germline. The CDR3 runs to 13 residues. V shed 4 bases and J shed 5 bases, with 12 bases lying between them. CDR3 loop: CASSPTRYETQYF. The CDR3, as DNA: TGCGCCAGCAGCCCCACTAGATACGAGACCCAGTACTTC.

The V and J genes are TRBV5-8 and TRBJ2-4; possible D gene TRBD2, 6 bases. V was trimmed by 4 bases and J by 6 bases, leaving 14 bases between them. The CDR3 loop spans 14 amino acids. Germline V lookup: CDR1 SGHTS, CDR2 YDEGEE. This chain's CDR3 is CASSAERGGNIQYF. Here the CDR3 DNA reads TGTGCCAGCAGCGCAGAAAGGGGAGGAAACATTCAGTACTTC.

This clonotype was picked up one time. This clone may be a read error of a much larger clone one base away. This chain uses TRBV5-4 with TRBJ2-7; 11 nucleotides line up with TRBD2. The CDR3 consists of 15 residues. Germline lookup yields CDR1 SGHNT and CDR2 YYREEE (reference sequence). CDR3 in DNA: TGTGCCAACAGCTCTATAGCGGGGGGGCCTTACGAGCAGTACTTC. Encoded protein: CANSSIAGGPYEQYF. Variable domain in full (rest from reference TRBV5-4 and TRBJ2-7): ETGVTQSPTHLIKTRGQQVTLRCSSQSGHNTVSWYQQALGQGPQFIFQYYREEENGRGNFPPRFSGLQFPNYSSELNVNALELDDSALYLCANSSIAGGPYEQYFGPGTRLTVT.

The genes are TRBV6-5 and TRBJ2-7; D gene uncertain. V lost 5 bases and J lost 0, with 8 bases in between. This CDR3 has 13 residues. Germline V gives CDR1 MNHEY, CDR2 SVGAGI. The CDR3 sequence is CASSIPNSYEQYF. Written as DNA, the CDR3 is TGTGCCAGCAGTATCCCCAACTCCTACGAGCAGTACTTC.

Only a few counts were recorded for this clonotype. The rearrangement joins TRBV11-2 to TRBJ1-6; 7 bases align to TRBD1. Trimming at V came to 3 bases and at J to 7 bases, leaving 6 bases not matched to a gene. Germline V lookup: CDR1 SGHAT, CDR2 FQNNGV. The CDR3 contains 15 residues. CDR3 amino acids: CASSFYRGGNSPLHF. The CDR3 coding sequence is TGTGCCAGCAGCTTCTACAGGGGTGGCAATTCACCCCTCCACTTT.

The CDR3 region has the DNA TGTGCCAGCAGCTTAGAGCGGACAGGGGGGGATGGCTACACCTTC. Its translation is CASSLERTGGDGYTF. The chain uses TRBV7-6 and TRBJ1-2; 10 nucleotides match TRBD1. V trimming: 1 base; J trimming: 6 bases; junction bases outside the gene matches: 5. Germline CDR1 and CDR2: SGHVS and FNYEAQ. This CDR3 contains 15 residues.

The chain links TRBV6-1 to TRBJ1-5; D is unclear. The CDR3 is made up of 10 amino acids. The germline V gene encodes CDR1 MNHNS and CDR2 SASEGT. The V and J ends lost 6 bases and 9 bases respectively, with 6 bases between them. CDR3 DNA: TGTGCCAGCAGCTCGGGGCCCCAGCATTTT. Residues: CASSSGPQHF.

The chain has TRBV3-1 and TRBJ2-6, with 7 nucleotides matching TRBD1. Germline CDR1 LGHDT, CDR2 YNNKEL (reference sequence). The junction had 20 bases not matched to a gene; V was cut back by 4 bases and J by 2 bases. The CDR3 extends over 21 amino acids. This chain's CDR3 is CASSLSILGQSWVTGANVLTF. The CDR3 DNA sequence: TGTGCCAGCAGCCTATCAATCCTGGGACAGTCCTGGGTGACTGGGGCCAACGTCCTGACTTTC.